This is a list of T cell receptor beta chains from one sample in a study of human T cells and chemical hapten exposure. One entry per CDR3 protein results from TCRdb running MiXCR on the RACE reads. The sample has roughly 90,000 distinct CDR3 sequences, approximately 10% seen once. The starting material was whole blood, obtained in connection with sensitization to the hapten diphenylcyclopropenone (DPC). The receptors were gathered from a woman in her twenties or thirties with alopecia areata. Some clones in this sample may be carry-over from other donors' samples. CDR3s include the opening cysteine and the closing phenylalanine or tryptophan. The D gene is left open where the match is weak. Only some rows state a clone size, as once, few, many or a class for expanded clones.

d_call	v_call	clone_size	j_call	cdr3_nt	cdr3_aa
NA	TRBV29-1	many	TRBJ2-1	TGCAGCGTGATACAGGTTTACAATGAGCAGTTCTTC	CSVIQVYNEQFF
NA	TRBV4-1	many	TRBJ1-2	TGCGCCAGCAGCCAAGATCGCATAGGAACCGGCTATAACTATGGCTACACCTTC	CASSQDRIGTGYNYGYTF
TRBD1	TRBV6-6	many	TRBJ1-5	TGTGCCAGCACCGGGACAGGGACCTATCAGCCCCAGCATTTT	CASTGTGTYQPQHF
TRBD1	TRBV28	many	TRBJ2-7	TGTGCCAGCAGTGACGTCCGGGACAGGGTTTACGAGCAGTACTTC	CASSDVRDRVYEQYF
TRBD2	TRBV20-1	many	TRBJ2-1	TGCAGTGCTAGAAGGAGCGGGGATGAGCAGTTCTTC	CSARRSGDEQFF
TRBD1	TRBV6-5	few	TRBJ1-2	TGTGCCAGCAGTTACGGTCAGGGGGCGACCTATGGCTACACCTTC	CASSYGQGATYGYTF
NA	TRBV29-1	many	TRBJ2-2	TGCAGCGTTTTTAGAAACACCGGGGAGCTGTTTTTT	CSVFRNTGELFF
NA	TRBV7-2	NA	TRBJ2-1	TGTGCCAGCAGCCCGAGAGCTCTCGAGCAGTTCTTC	CASSPRALEQFF
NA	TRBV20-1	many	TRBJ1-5	TGCAGTGTCGCCGCAGCAGTCAATCAGCCCCAGCATTTT	CSVAAAVNQPQHF
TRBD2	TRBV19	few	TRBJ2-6	TGTGCCAGTAGTATTGCGGGGGGGCTTGGGGCCAACGTCCTGACTTTC	CASSIAGGLGANVLTF
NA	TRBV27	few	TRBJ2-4	TGTGCCAGCAGTGCGGGGGCATCCCTGACCAAAAACATTCAGTACTTC	CASSAGASLTKNIQYF
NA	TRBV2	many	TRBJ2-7	TGTGCCAGCAGTACAGTCTCCTACGAGCAGTACTTC	CASSTVSYEQYF
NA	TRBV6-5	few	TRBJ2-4	TGTGCCAGCAAGTTAGGCCAAGCCAAAAACATTCAGTACTTC	CASKLGQAKNIQYF
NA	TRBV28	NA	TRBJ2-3	TGTGCCAGCAGGGGAACAGATACGCAGTATTTT	CASRGTDTQYF
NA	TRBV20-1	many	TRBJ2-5	TGCAGTGCTAGGAGCAGCCGGGCCCCTCAAGAGACCCAGTACTTC	CSARSSRAPQETQYF
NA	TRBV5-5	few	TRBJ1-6	TGTGCCAGCAGTCTGACGATGACACGCTATAATTCACCCCTCCACTTT	CASSLTMTRYNSPLHF
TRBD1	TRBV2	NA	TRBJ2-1	TGTGCCAGCCAAACAGGGGTCTACAATGAGCAGTTCTTC	CASQTGVYNEQFF
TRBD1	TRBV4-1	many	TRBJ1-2	TGCGCCAGCAGCCAAGGGGGAACGAGGGGGCAGGTCTATGGCTACACCTTC	CASSQGGTRGQVYGYTF
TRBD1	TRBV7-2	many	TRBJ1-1	TGTGCCAGCAGCTTATATCCCCAGGGACAGGTGAACACTGAAGCTTTCTTT	CASSLYPQGQVNTEAFF
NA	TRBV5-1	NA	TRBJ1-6	TGCGCCAGCCGCTTGGCGAGGAGCAATTCACCCCTCCACTTT	CASRLARSNSPLHF
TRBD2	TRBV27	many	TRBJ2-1	TGTGCCAGCAGACGGCTAGCGGGGGGGAGCTCCTACAATGAGCAGTTCTTC	CASRRLAGGSSYNEQFF
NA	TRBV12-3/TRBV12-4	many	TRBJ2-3	TGTGCCAGCAGTTTAGTGGGCGGGGGCACAGATACGCAGTATTTT	CASSLVGGGTDTQYF
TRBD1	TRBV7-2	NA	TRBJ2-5	TGTGCCAGCAGCGACATTCGAGCGACAGGGGCCTCCATCCAAGAGACCCAGTACTTC	CASSDIRATGASIQETQYF
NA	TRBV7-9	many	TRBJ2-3	TGTGCCAGCGGGGGGCCGGGCCTAGATACGCAGTATTTT	CASGGPGLDTQYF
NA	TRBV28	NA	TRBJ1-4	TGTGCCAGCGGACGGACGCTTGAAAAACTGTTTTTT	CASGRTLEKLFF
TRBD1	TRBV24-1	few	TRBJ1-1	TGTGCCATACGACAGGGTCCGGGGACTGAAGCTTTCTTT	CAIRQGPGTEAFF
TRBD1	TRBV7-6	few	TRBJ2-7	TGTGCCAGCAGCTTAGATCAGGGGGCGAGGGAGCAGTACTTC	CASSLDQGAREQYF
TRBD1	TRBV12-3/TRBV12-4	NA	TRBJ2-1	TGTGCCAGCAGTTTAGATAGGACAGGGGATTTCAATGAGCAGTTCTTC	CASSLDRTGDFNEQFF
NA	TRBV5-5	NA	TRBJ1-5	TGTGCCAGCAGCCCCAGTGGGGTCGGCTATCAGCCCCAGCATTTT	CASSPSGVGYQPQHF
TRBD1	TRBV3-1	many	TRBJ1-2	TGTGCCAGCAGCCAGCAGGGACAGGGGTTTTCGGGCTACACCTTC	CASSQQGQGFSGYTF
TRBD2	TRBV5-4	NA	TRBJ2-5	TGTGCCACCTCCAAGGGTCCGTCCGGGACTAGCGGGAAAGAGACCCAGTACTTC	CATSKGPSGTSGKETQYF
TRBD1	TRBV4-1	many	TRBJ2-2	TGCGCCAGCAGCCGTCCCGGGACAGGGGGCACCGGGGAGCTGTTTTTT	CASSRPGTGGTGELFF
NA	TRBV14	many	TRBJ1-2	TGTGCCAGCAGCCAGGGGGGGAATGGTGACTATGGCTACACCTTC	CASSQGGNGDYGYTF
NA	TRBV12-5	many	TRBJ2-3	TGTGCTAGTGGTTTGGGACATCTCCTAGCCGATACGCAGTATTTT	CASGLGHLLADTQYF
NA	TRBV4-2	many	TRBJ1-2	TGTGCCAGCAGCCCCGGGACACTTCGTTCTAACTATGGCTACACCTTC	CASSPGTLRSNYGYTF
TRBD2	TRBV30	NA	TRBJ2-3	TGTGCCTGGAGTGATCCGGGACTAGCGGCCACCACAGATACGCAGTATTTT	CAWSDPGLAATTDTQYF
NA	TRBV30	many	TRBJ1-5	TGTGCCTGGAGTGTAGGGGACGATCAGCCCCAGCATTTT	CAWSVGDDQPQHF